This entry features one T cell receptor beta chain sequence. Its specificity is unknown. Measured with immunoSEQ multiplex PCR; TCRdb has only the in-frame clones, and not every one. In the table there are almost 400,000 clones, about 91% of which are singletons. This sample is drawn from a study of Ad26.COV2.S vaccination and SARS-CoV-2 variants. General study points: After vaccination, reports described spike-specific CD8+ and CD4+ T cell responses as showing substantial breadth. Spike-specific TCR breadth ran higher among vaccine recipients than placebo recipients. Similar non-spike TCR breadth was observed in recipients of vaccine and of placebo.

Treatment: about 20 received Ad26.COV2.S at low or high dose, single or two shots; 5 received placebo; per-sample allocation not given. After the first vaccine or placebo injection, samples were drawn on day 63. Trimming removed 1 base at V and 1 base at J, with 5 bases between. This CDR3 has 13 residues. Per germline, CDR1 SGHAT and CDR2 FQNNGV. The sequenced sample was peripheral blood, obtained in a trial of Ad26.COV2.S vaccine versus placebo. This TCR came from a person aged 18-60 years who received the Ad26.COV2.S COVID-19 vaccine or a placebo. The chain couples TRBV11-2 to TRBJ2-7; D gene unclear. The CDR3 here is CASSLGKSYEQYF. The CDR3 bases are TGTGCCAGCAGCTTAGGGAAGTCCTACGAGCAGTACTTC.